This T cell receptor (beta chain) was recovered during a study of blood T cell repertoires in COVID-19. Study-wide background: In each case, the material was cDNA or gDNA derived from T cells, B-cell-depleted T cells, or PBMCs.

Data came from immunoSEQ multiplex PCR; TCRdb stores just in-frame clones and leaves some out. The sample records about 280,000 clones, roughly 89% being singletons. Cohorts were based on clinical histories the participants reported. V gave up 4 bases and J gave up 6 bases, with 12 bases separating them. Germline-derived CDR1 and CDR2 are SEHNR and FQNEAQ (reference sequence). The CDR3 has 13 residues. The TCR was taken from a young woman with acute COVID-19. The specimen was PBMCs or T cells enriched from blood (not recorded which). The V and J genes are TRBV7-9 and TRBJ1-2; D remains unclear. CDR3 in DNA: TGTGCCAGCAGCTACACCAACGAGGATGGCTACACCTTC. Translating it yields CASSYTNEDGYTF. The variable domain in full, completed from reference TRBV7-9 and TRBJ1-2, reads DTGVSQNPRHKITKRGQNVTFRCDPISEHNRLYWYRQTLGQGPEFLTYFQNEAQLEKSRLLSDRFSAERPKGSFSTLEIQRTEQGDSAMYLCASSYTNEDGYTFGSGTRLTVV.